Sequencing of this T cell receptor (beta chain) was carried out in a study of cytomegalovirus exposure and HLA in healthy donors. It was with 60 Vbeta and 13 Jbeta primers that the PCR ran. Using immunoSEQ multiplex PCR, the repertoire was profiled, and TCRdb retains in-frame clones only, with some absent. The data hold 85,000 to 130,000 clones, with over 60% observed a single time. Germline-derived CDR1 and CDR2 are SGHAT and FQDESV (reference sequence). There are 11 residues in the CDR3. V lost 4 bases and J 8 bases, leaving 8 bases between the germline ends. The source of this sequence is a female donor in good health and CMV-seropositive. The chain combines TRBV11-1 with TRBJ1-2; D is ambiguous. Sequences were obtained from PBMCs. CDR3 nucleotide sequence: TGTGCCAGCAGCTCTCATCGGGGCTACACCTTC. As protein: CASSSHRGYTF.